Presented here are 20 T cell receptor beta chains from one specimen sequenced in a study of blood T cell repertoires in COVID-19. TCRdb keeps only in-frame clones here, not all; method: immunoSEQ multiplex PCR. Among 200,000 to 250,000 clones listed, 70% to 85% were seen once. The specimen was PBMCs or T cells enriched from blood (not recorded which). The receptor set was obtained from a woman aged 60-75 years who had recovered from COVID-19.

In its sample, this clone was seen once. The chain employs TRBV19 and TRBJ1-2, with a weak D call TRBD1 (6 bases). CDR3 size: 18 residues. CDR1 and CDR2 from the germline V gene are LNHDA and SQIVND (reference sequence). The V end lost 2 bases, the J end lost 0 bases, and 19 bases lay between the germline ends. The CDR3 DNA reads as TGTGCCAGTAGTATAATACGTATGGGCAGGGGATCTAACTATGGCTACACCTTC. Residues: CASSIIRMGRGSNYGYTF.

The chain employs TRBV10-3 and TRBJ2-5; possibly TRBD1 for D (5 bases). CDR1 ENHRY and CDR2 SYGVKD come from the germline V gene. This CDR3 has 14 amino acids. V lost 5 bases, J lost 2 bases, and 12 bases lay in between. This CDR3 is CAISRVDSQETQYF. In nucleotides, the CDR3 is TGTGCCATCAGTAGAGTAGACAGTCAAGAGACCCAGTACTTC.

The chain recombines TRBV7-8 with TRBJ2-7; maybe TRBD1 (5 bases). Trimming pared 5 bases from V and 3 bases from J, leaving 17 bases between. The CDR3 consists of 15 residues. From germline, CDR1 is SGHVS and CDR2 FQNEAQ. This chain's CDR3 is CASSAYRTLGYEQYF. Here the CDR3 DNA reads TGTGCCAGCAGCGCATACAGGACGTTGGGCTACGAGCAGTACTTC. Complete variable domain (other parts from reference TRBV7-8 and TRBJ2-7): GAGVSQSPRYKVAKRGQDVALRCDPISGHVSLFWYQQALGQGPEFLTYFQNEAQLDKSGLPSDRFFAERPEGSVSTLKIQRTQQEDSAVYLCASSAYRTLGYEQYFGPGTRLTVT.

The chain employs TRBV12-5 and TRBJ1-5; 7 bases map to TRBD1. Germline assignment: CDR1 LGHNT and CDR2 FRNRAP. V was clipped by 6 bases and J by 7 bases; unmatched bases: 9. CDR3 size: 14 residues. The CDR3 DNA sequence: TGTGCTAGTGGCAATCAGGGGGGCTCCCAGCCCCAGCATTTT. Translating gives CASGNQGGSQPQHF.

This chain links TRBV4-1 with TRBJ2-3; 7 bases are a match to TRBD1. The germline gives CDR1 MGHRA, CDR2 YSYEKL. V lost 2 bases to trimming and J lost 6 bases; unmatched junction nucleotides: 8. The CDR3 is 15 residues long. CDR3 amino acids: CASSQRQGNRDTQYF. The DNA of the CDR3 is TGCGCCAGCAGCCAAAGACAGGGAAATCGGGATACGCAGTATTTT.

CDR3 in amino acids: CASSPGGTGGLYGYTF. The DNA of the CDR3 is TGTGCCAGCTCACCAGGCGGGACAGGGGGTTTGTATGGCTACACCTTC. The chain joins TRBV18 to TRBJ1-2, with 11 positions matching TRBD1. The junction had 7 bases not matched to a gene; V was cut back by 2 bases and J by 5 bases. Germline V gene data show CDR1 as KGHSH and CDR2 as LQKENI. The CDR3 is made up of 16 amino acids.

This clone was recorded a few times. This chain joins TRBV7-7 and TRBJ2-2; 8 nucleotides agree with TRBD1. The germline V gene has CDR1 SSHAT and CDR2 FNYEAQ (reference sequence). Trimming removed 8 bases from V and 1 base from J; junction bases left unmatched: 6. There are 15 residues in the CDR3. This CDR3 is CASSPGQGNTGELFF. CDR3 DNA sequence: TGTGCCAGCTCGCCTGGACAGGGGAACACCGGGGAGCTGTTTTTT.

The V and J genes are TRBV29-1 and TRBJ2-1, with TRBD1 identical over 8 bases. CDR1 is SQVTM and CDR2 is ANQGSEA in the germline V gene. This CDR3 is 12 amino acids long. Losses at the gene ends were 7 bases for V and 5 bases for J; bases not matched to a gene: 4. The CDR3 sequence: CSGRQGNNEQFF. The CDR3 DNA reads as TGCAGCGGTCGACAGGGGAACAATGAGCAGTTCTTC.

The chain employs TRBV4-3 and TRBJ1-5, with no clear D. V lost 1 base and J 1 base, leaving 8 bases between the germline ends. Germline V gene data show CDR1 as LGHNA and CDR2 as YSLEER. This CDR3 spans 15 amino acids. The CDR3 protein is CASSQGEGSNQPQHF. CDR3 bases: TGCGCCAGCAGCCAAGGGGAGGGAAGCAATCAGCCCCAGCATTTT.

The V call is TRBV6-1, the J call TRBJ2-3; D is possibly TRBD2 (6 bases). Germline V gene sequence: CDR1 MNHNS, CDR2 SASEGT. CDR3 size: 16 residues. V was shortened by 0 bases and J by 6 bases, with 16 bases between the two germline ends. CDR3 nucleotides: TGTGCCAGCAGTGAAGCGGGAGGTATAGGGTCGGATACGCAGTATTTT. This codes for CASSEAGGIGSDTQYF.

This clone has more than one count but fewer than ten. This rearrangement joins TRBV11-3 to TRBJ2-1; tentatively, D is TRBD1 (5 bases). Germline V gene data show CDR1 as SGHNT and CDR2 as YENEEA. This CDR3 spans 14 amino acids. Trimming took 5 bases from V and 6 from J, leaving 14 bases between them. The CDR3 here is CASSAQGVGNEQFF. The CDR3 region has the DNA TGTGCCAGCAGCGCCCAGGGCGTTGGCAATGAGCAGTTCTTC.

The V call is TRBV3-1 (or the pseudogene TRBV3-2), the J call TRBJ2-5; 7 positions agree with TRBD2. Germline assignment: CDR1 LGHDT and CDR2 YNNKEL (reference sequence). Trimming removed 4 bases from V and 0 bases from J; junction bases left unmatched: 8. This CDR3 comprises 16 residues. The CDR3 spells CASSPAALAYQETQYF. The CDR3 DNA is TGTGCCAGCAGCCCCGCCGCACTAGCGTACCAAGAGACCCAGTACTTC.

V and J are TRBV29-1 and TRBJ2-1; 13 positions agree with TRBD2. V dropped 4 bases and J dropped 3; count of bases not matched to a gene: 9. Germline V gives CDR1 SQVTM, CDR2 ANQGSEA. This CDR3 spans 17 amino acids. The CDR3 region is CSVARFGTSGVYNEQFF. The DNA for the CDR3 is TGCAGCGTTGCGCGTTTTGGGACTAGCGGGGTCTACAATGAGCAGTTCTTC.

CDR3 residues: CASSRGTGDGPLHF. CDR3 nucleotide sequence: TGCGCCAGCAGTCGGGGGACAGGGGATGGACCCCTCCACTTT. This chain links TRBV10-1 with TRBJ1-6, with TRBD1 matching over 10 bases. The CDR3 sequence is 14 residues long. Germline CDR1 reads WNHNN; CDR2 reads SYGVQD (reference sequence). Trimming cost V 5 bases and J 12 bases; bases outside gene matches: 7.

This clone was seen a handful of times. This rearrangement joins TRBV13 to TRBJ2-2, with D perhaps TRBD2 (6 bases). The germline V and J ends were trimmed by 2 bases and 2 bases, with 12 bases remaining between them. The germline V gene encodes CDR1 PRHDT and CDR2 FYEKMQ (reference sequence). This CDR3 has 16 residues. The CDR3 loop reads CASSLRASDNTGELFF. Here the CDR3 DNA reads TGTGCCAGCAGCTTAAGGGCTAGCGATAACACCGGGGAGCTGTTTTTT.

This clone came up many times. J is TRBJ2-7 and V is TRBV5-1; 9 positions match TRBD2. After removal of 2 bases from V and 4 bases from J, the junction contained 7 bases not matched to a gene. The CDR3 covers 15 residues. Germline-derived CDR1 and CDR2 are SGHRS and YFSETQ. CDR3 coding DNA: TGCGCCAGCAGCTTATTGCTAGCGGGAAATTACGAGCAGTACTTC. Translated, it gives CASSLLLAGNYEQYF.

The chain is built from TRBV5-4 and TRBJ2-1, with 14 nucleotides matching TRBD2. V trimming: 5 bases; J trimming: 1 base; junction bases outside the gene matches: 5. The CDR3 length is 17 residues. Germline loops: CDR1 SGHNT, CDR2 YYREEE (reference sequence). Written as DNA, the CDR3 is TGTGCCAGCAGTGGGACTAGCGGGAGTTGGTCCTACAATGAGCAGTTCTTC. This codes for CASSGTSGSWSYNEQFF.

This chain connects TRBV5-5 to TRBJ2-7, with a weak D call TRBD1 (6 bases). The CDR3 is made up of 14 amino acids. V lost 4 bases and J lost 3, with 14 bases in between. The germline V gene has CDR1 SGHKS and CDR2 YYEKEE (reference sequence). The CDR3 nucleotides read TGTGCCAGCAGCCCCGGGACACGGTACTACGAGCAGTACTTC. It codes for CASSPGTRYYEQYF.

This clone was observed a few times. The chain recombines TRBV5-1 with TRBJ1-5; no clear D. V gave up 0 bases and J gave up 2 bases, with 6 bases separating them. The CDR3 consists of 14 residues. Germline V lookup: CDR1 SGHRS, CDR2 YFSETQ. The chain's CDR3 is CASSLGLGNQPQHF. DNA of the CDR3: TGCGCCAGCAGCTTGGGGCTGGGCAATCAGCCCCAGCATTTT.

J is TRBJ1-2 and V is TRBV29-1; D ambiguous. Germline V gene sequence: CDR1 SQVTM, CDR2 ANQGSEA. The CDR3 length is 13 residues. V was trimmed by 5 bases and J by 5 bases, leaving 15 bases between them. The chain's CDR3 is CSVQKRREYGYTF. The CDR3 bases are TGCAGCGTTCAAAAAAGGAGGGAATATGGCTACACCTTC.